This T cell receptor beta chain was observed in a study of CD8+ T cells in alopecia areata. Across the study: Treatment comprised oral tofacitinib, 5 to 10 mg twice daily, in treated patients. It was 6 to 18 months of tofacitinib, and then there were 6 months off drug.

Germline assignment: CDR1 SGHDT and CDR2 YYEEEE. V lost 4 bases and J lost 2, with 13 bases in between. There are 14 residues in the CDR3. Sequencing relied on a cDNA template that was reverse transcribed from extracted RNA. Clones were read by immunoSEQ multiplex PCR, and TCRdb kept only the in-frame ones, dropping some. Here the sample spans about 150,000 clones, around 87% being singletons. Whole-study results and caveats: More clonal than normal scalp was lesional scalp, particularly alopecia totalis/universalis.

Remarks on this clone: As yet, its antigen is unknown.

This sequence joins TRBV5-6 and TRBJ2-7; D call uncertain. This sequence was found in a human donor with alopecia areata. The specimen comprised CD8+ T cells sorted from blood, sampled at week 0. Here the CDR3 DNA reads TGTGCCAGCAGCCCGACGGACGGAACCTACGAGCAGTACTTC. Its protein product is CASSPTDGTYEQYF.